Shown below are 20 T cell receptor beta chains from a single sample sequenced in a study of T-cell memory formation after mild COVID-19. TCRdb re-derived calls from the 5' RACE reads in MiXCR, one entry per CDR3 protein. Here the sample spans 540,000 or so distinct CDR3 sequences, about a fifth being singletons. The specimen sequenced was PBMCs or a T cell subset sorted from them (not recorded which). Every receptor here comes from an adult woman who had mild COVID-19 (a few samples of this study predate the infection). Cell type and time point are not known.

This sequence joins TRBV29-1 and TRBJ2-7; D may be TRBD2 (6 bases). CDR1 and CDR2 (germline): SQVTM, ANQGSEA. This CDR3 contains 14 residues. V dropped 7 bases and J dropped 3 bases, with 19 bases sitting between them. CDR3 nucleotides: TGCAGCGCTGCTGTGGGAGGTTCTGTCTACGAGCAGTACTTC. Its translation is CSAAVGGSVYEQYF.

The CDR3 DNA is TGCAGTGCTAGAGGAGCGTTACCTAGCACAGATACGCAGTATTTT. Amino acids: CSARGALPSTDTQYF. The J gene is TRBJ2-3, the V gene TRBV20-1; D not certain. CDR1 is DFQATT, CDR2 SNEGSKA, per germline (reference sequence). The V end was cut by 1 base, the J end by 0 bases, with 11 bases between. CDR3 length equals 15 residues.

The chain joins TRBV24-1 to TRBJ2-7, with 7 nucleotides matching TRBD1. This CDR3 region has 15 residues. The V gene end was trimmed by 4 bases and the J gene end by 1 base; junction bases not matched to a gene: 6. The germline V gene has CDR1 KGHDR and CDR2 SFDVKD. CDR3 protein: CATSDLRTGSYEQYF. The CDR3 region has the DNA TGTGCCACCAGTGACCTCCGGACAGGATCCTACGAGCAGTACTTC.

The chain uses TRBV6-6 and TRBJ2-1; 9 bases line up with TRBD1. This CDR3 contains 16 residues. Germline V gene sequence: CDR1 MNHNY, CDR2 SVGAGI (reference sequence). V dropped 0 bases and J dropped 7; count of bases not matched to a gene: 7. The CDR3: CASSYSRDRVGNEQFF. The CDR3 coding sequence is TGTGCCAGCAGTTACTCCCGGGACAGGGTTGGGAATGAGCAGTTCTTC.

The rearrangement joins TRBV10-3 to TRBJ1-6, with TRBD1 matching 7 bases. With 8 bases clipped from V and 7 bases from J, the junction kept 8 bases outside the gene matches. The V gene's germline CDR1 is ENHRY and CDR2 SYGVKD. The CDR3 consists of 14 residues. The CDR3 DNA reads TGTGCCATCGCCCCGGGGACAGCAAATTCACCCCTCCACTTT. This translates into CAIAPGTANSPLHF.

CDR3 nucleotide sequence: TGCAGCGTTGAAGACAGGGGGCTGGCCGGGGAGCTGTTTTTT. Translating gives CSVEDRGLAGELFF. The chain joins TRBV29-1 to TRBJ2-2; 8 bases map to TRBD1. CDR1 and CDR2 (germline): SQVTM, ANQGSEA. Trimming removed 0 bases from V and 6 bases from J; junction bases left unmatched: 3. CDR3 size: 14 residues.

This clonotype was detected a few times. This chain links TRBV5-1 with TRBJ1-5; 7 nucleotides line up with TRBD1. Germline CDR1 and CDR2: SGHRS and YFSETQ. CDR3 length: 14 amino acids. The V segment lost 4 bases and the J segment 4 bases; nucleotides outside the gene matches: 5. CDR3 region: CASSPGTVNQPQHF. In nucleotides, the CDR3 is TGCGCCAGCAGCCCCGGGACAGTAAATCAGCCCCAGCATTTT.

The CDR3 DNA is TGTGCCAGCAAGGGACGTTGGAACACTGAAGCTTTCTTT. It specifies CASKGRWNTEAFF. The V call is TRBV2, the J call TRBJ1-1, with a possible D match to TRBD1 (5 bases). Germline values: CDR1 SNHLY, CDR2 FYNNEI. Between the trimmed V and J ends, which lost 7 bases and 1 base, there was a span of 10 bases. This CDR3 is 13 amino acids long.

This clonotype has more than one count but fewer than ten. The chain uses TRBV10-3 and TRBJ1-2; 9 bases fit TRBD1. CDR1 and CDR2 from the germline V gene are ENHRY and SYGVKD. There are 15 residues in the CDR3. V lost 4 bases to trimming and J lost 2 bases; unmatched junction nucleotides: 5. CDR3 protein: CAISVGGQGNYGYTF. The CDR3 DNA is TGTGCCATCAGTGTAGGCGGACAGGGGAACTATGGCTACACCTTC.

This clonotype was seen a few times. The rearrangement uses TRBV7-7 and TRBJ2-7; D perhaps matches TRBD1 (5 bases). Germline V gene data show CDR1 as SSHAT and CDR2 as FNYEAQ (reference sequence). V dropped 6 bases and J dropped 2 bases, with 14 bases sitting between them. The CDR3 spans 14 residues. CDR3 amino acids: CASSPGGATYEQYF. The CDR3 DNA is TGTGCCAGCAGTCCCGGTGGGGCCACCTACGAGCAGTACTTC.

Many counts were recorded for this clonotype. The genes are TRBV7-9 and TRBJ2-1; TRBD2 matches at 11 bases. This CDR3 contains 15 residues. The germline gives CDR1 SEHNR, CDR2 FQNEAQ (reference sequence). J lost 5 bases, V lost 2 bases, and 2 bases had no gene match. The CDR3 here is CASSLPGLADNEQFF. The DNA for the CDR3 is TGTGCCAGCAGCTTACCGGGACTAGCGGACAATGAGCAGTTCTTC.

This clonotype has just a few counts. The chain recombines TRBV11-2 with TRBJ1-3; D unresolved. The CDR3 contains 16 residues. The V gene lost 3 bases and the J gene lost 0 bases, with 12 bases spanning the gap. Germline lookup yields CDR1 SGHAT and CDR2 FQNNGV. CDR3 region: CASSFDSWSSGNTIYF. In nucleotides, the CDR3 is TGTGCCAGCAGCTTCGACTCCTGGAGCTCTGGAAACACCATATATTTT.

To note about this clonotype: This clone may be a read error of a much larger clone one base away. The genes are TRBV5-5 and TRBJ2-5; D may match TRBD1 or TRBD2 (5 bases each). The CDR3 is 15 amino acids. Per the germline V gene, CDR1 is SGHKS and CDR2 is YYEKEE (reference sequence). The CDR3 DNA reads as TGTTCCAGCAGCTCGATCCCGGGGCAGGAAGAGACCCAGTACTTC. The encoded protein is CSSSSIPGQEETQYF.

The V gene is TRBV4-1, the J gene TRBJ2-5; D uncertain. This CDR3 comprises 15 residues. The V gene's germline CDR1 is MGHRA and CDR2 YSYEKL. V lost 2 bases and J 2 bases, leaving 12 bases between the germline ends. The chain's CDR3 is CASSQYAGAQETQYF. CDR3 in DNA: TGCGCCAGCAGCCAATATGCAGGTGCACAAGAGACCCAGTACTTC.

V gene TRBV9 combines with J gene TRBJ1-1, with D perhaps matching TRBD1 (6 bases). The CDR3 loop spans 14 amino acids. Germline CDR1 SGDLS, CDR2 YYNGEE. V lost 4 bases and J 5 bases, leaving 15 bases between the germline ends. Here the CDR3 reads CASSPEGGGTEAFF. DNA of the CDR3: TGTGCCAGCAGCCCCGAGGGAGGGGGAACTGAAGCTTTCTTT. The variable domain in full, with the rest retrieved from reference TRBV9 and TRBJ1-1, is DSGVTQTPKHLITATGQRVTLRCSPRSGDLSVYWYQQSLDQGLQFLIQYYNGEERAKGNILERFSAQQFPDLHSELNLSSLELGDSALYFCASSPEGGGTEAFFGQGTRLTVV.

The rearrangement joins TRBV3-1 to TRBJ1-1, with D possibly being TRBD1 (5 bases). The CDR3 runs to 15 residues. V dropped 3 bases and J dropped 0 bases, with 11 bases sitting between them. Germline V CDR1 and CDR2: LGHDT, YNNKEL (reference sequence). The CDR3, as DNA: TGTGCCAGCAGCCAGTTGGACACGTTGAACACTGAAGCTTTCTTT. It specifies CASSQLDTLNTEAFF.

This clonotype has ten or more counts. The chain combines TRBV5-1 with TRBJ2-1, with D perhaps being TRBD1 or TRBD2 (6 bases each). The germline CDR1 and CDR2 sequences are SGHRS and YFSETQ. This CDR3 has 19 residues. The V and J ends lost 1 base and 9 bases respectively, with 29 bases between them. The CDR3 sequence is CASSLFRGRTGGGWSEQFF. In DNA, the CDR3 is TGCGCCAGCAGCTTGTTCCGGGGGCGAACCGGGGGCGGGTGGAGTGAGCAGTTCTTC. Drawing the rest from reference TRBV5-1 and TRBJ2-1, the complete variable domain is KAGVTQTPRYLIKTRGQQVTLSCSPISGHRSVSWYQQTPGQGLQFLFEYFSETQRNKGNFPGRFSGRQFSNSRSEMNVSTLELGDSALYLCASSLFRGRTGGGWSEQFFGPGTRLTVL.

The sample holds a few counts of this clonotype. The gene calls are TRBV6-4 and TRBJ2-2; D remains unclear. This CDR3 has 13 amino acids. Germline V CDR1 and CDR2: MRHNA, SNTAGT. Between the trimmed V and J ends, which lost 4 bases and 1 base, there was a span of 4 bases. The CDR3 reads CASSAVNTGELFF. The CDR3 bases are TGTGCCAGCAGTGCTGTGAACACCGGGGAGCTGTTTTTT.

V is TRBV3-1 and J is TRBJ2-3; 8 bases align to TRBD2. Per the germline V gene, CDR1 is LGHDT and CDR2 is YNNKEL (reference sequence). Trimming removed 3 bases from V and 13 bases from J; junction bases left unmatched: 6. CDR3 size: 12 residues. This CDR3 is CASSQGAGGEYF. The DNA for the CDR3 is TGTGCCAGCAGCCAGGGGGCGGGGGGCGAGTATTTT.

There are a few counts of this clonotype. The chain is built from TRBV20-1 and TRBJ2-7, with unresolved D. The CDR3 extends over 12 amino acids. Germline V CDR1 and CDR2: DFQATT, SNEGSKA (reference sequence). V was shortened by 2 bases and J by 2 bases, with 7 bases between the two germline ends. DNA for the CDR3: TGCAGTGCTAGAAGTGGAACCTACGAGCAGTACTTC. It is translated as CSARSGTYEQYF.